The rows below give T cell receptor beta chains drawn from one sample of a study of response to subunit inactivated influenza vaccine. TCRdb fed the RT-PCR reads into MiXCR, producing one record per CDR3 protein. The sample yields hundreds of thousands of distinct CDR3 sequences, roughly 12% seen once. The input for sequencing was PBMCs from blood, taken on the day of vaccination. The receptors were sampled from a man between 45 and 60 years old who received an inactivated influenza vaccine. The CDR3 runs from the conserved cysteine through the conserved F or W. The D gene is left open where the match is weak. Expanded clones get a size class; other rows say once, few or many, or leave the size out.

V	size	D	J	CDR3	DNA
TRBV11-2	few	.	TRBJ2-5	CASSLVGRRETQYF	TGTGCCAGCAGCTTAGTTGGCCGACGAGAGACCCAGTACTTC
TRBV6-1	many	TRBD1	TRBJ1-1	CASTRTGGTEAFF	TGTGCCAGCACCAGGACAGGGGGCACTGAAGCTTTCTTT
TRBV9	.	TRBD1	TRBJ2-7	CASSVEGTVTYEQYF	TGTGCCAGCAGCGTAGAAGGGACAGTAACCTACGAGCAGTACTTC
TRBV20-1	many	.	TRBJ2-1	CSAQDQREFF	TGCAGTGCTCAAGACCAACGGGAGTTCTTC
TRBV20-1	.	.	TRBJ2-3	CSARVVTGSTDTQYF	TGCAGTGCTAGAGTGGTGACAGGAAGCACAGATACGCAGTATTTT
TRBV7-8	.	TRBD2	TRBJ2-7	CASSSQGLAVNYEQYF	TGTGCCAGCAGCTCCCAAGGACTAGCGGTTAACTACGAGCAGTACTTC
TRBV6-1	many	TRBD2	TRBJ2-5	CASSPLRLAVQETQYF	TGTGCCAGCAGCCCTTTACGACTAGCGGTTCAAGAGACCCAGTACTTC
TRBV5-4	many	.	TRBJ2-5	CASSHSASRETQYF	TGTGCCAGCAGCCATTCGGCCTCTCGAGAGACCCAGTACTTC
TRBV19	few	TRBD1	TRBJ2-6	CASSITGTGVSGANVLTF	TGTGCCAGTAGTATCACCGGGACAGGGGTCTCTGGGGCCAACGTCCTGACTTTC
TRBV20-1	few	.	TRBJ1-1	CSARPSQGRTEAFF	TGCAGTGCTAGACCCTCCCAGGGAAGGACTGAAGCTTTCTTT
TRBV4-3	.	.	TRBJ2-7	CASSPPPNEQYF	TGCGCCAGCAGCCCCCCTCCCAACGAGCAGTACTTC
TRBV30	few	.	TRBJ2-3	CAWSVRSRGISTDTQYF	TGTGCCTGGAGTGTTCGATCTCGGGGGATCAGCACAGATACGCAGTATTTT
TRBV6-5	few	.	TRBJ1-2	CASSYRSREPRSYTF	TGTGCCAGCAGTTACAGATCCCGGGAGCCCCGGAGCTACACCTTC
TRBV12-3/TRBV12-4	many	.	TRBJ1-1	CASSHRFAGRAENTEAFF	TGTGCCAGCAGCCATAGGTTTGCAGGGCGCGCCGAGAACACTGAAGCTTTCTTT
TRBV20-1	.	TRBD2	TRBJ2-7	CSARGRSGKYEQYF	TGCAGTGCTAGAGGACGTAGCGGGAAGTACGAGCAGTACTTC
TRBV2	many	.	TRBJ1-5	CASSTPGTTYSNQPQHF	TGTGCCAGCAGTACTCCCGGGACAACTTATAGCAATCAGCCCCAGCATTTT
TRBV6-2/TRBV6-3	.	.	TRBJ2-7	CASSYGGREANEQYF	TGTGCCAGCAGTTACGGCGGCAGGGAGGCCAACGAGCAGTACTTC
TRBV7-9	many	.	TRBJ1-3	CASSLSGNTIYF	TGTGCCAGCAGCCTCTCTGGAAACACCATATATTTT
TRBV9	few	TRBD1	TRBJ2-1	CASSGGWTGVNEQFF	TGTGCCAGCAGCGGTGGCTGGACAGGGGTCAATGAGCAGTTCTTC
TRBV11-2	.	.	TRBJ2-2	CASSSESGELFF	TGTGCCAGCAGCTCCGAGTCCGGGGAGCTGTTTTTT
TRBV25-1	.	.	TRBJ1-1	CASSEYEGRTEAFF	TGTGCCAGCAGTGAATATGAGGGGCGGACTGAAGCTTTCTTT
TRBV20-1	.	TRBD2	TRBJ2-5	CSATILAEETQYF	TGCAGTGCTACTATACTAGCGGAAGAGACCCAGTACTTC
TRBV28	few	.	TRBJ2-1	CASTRKGKNEQFF	TGTGCCAGCACCCGGAAGGGGAAGAATGAGCAGTTCTTC
TRBV20-1	few	.	TRBJ2-7	CSPRGAVTYEQYF	TGCAGTCCACGGGGGGCCGTGACCTACGAGCAGTACTTC
TRBV29-1	many	TRBD1	TRBJ1-5	CSVGTGIDQPQHF	TGCAGCGTGGGGACAGGGATAGACCAGCCCCAGCATTTT
TRBV3-1	few	.	TRBJ2-7	CASRAKYGTPYEQYF	TGTGCCAGCAGAGCCAAGTACGGGACCCCCTACGAGCAGTACTTC
TRBV28	.	TRBD1	TRBJ2-7	CASTRTGSNYEQYF	TGTGCCAGCACCCGGACAGGGTCCAACTACGAGCAGTACTTC
TRBV5-1	.	.	TRBJ2-3	CASSLARAADTQYF	TGCGCCAGCAGCTTGGCAAGAGCGGCAGATACGCAGTATTTT
TRBV7-2	few	.	TRBJ2-3	CASSYLDTQYF	TGTGCCAGCAGTTACCTAGATACGCAGTATTTT
TRBV20-1	.	TRBD1	TRBJ2-1	CSARERQGRSNEQFF	TGCAGTGCTAGGGAGCGACAGGGCCGTTCAAATGAGCAGTTCTTC
TRBV29-1	few	.	TRBJ2-2	CSAVPGTGELFF	TGCAGTGCGGTTCCAGGGACCGGGGAGCTGTTTTTT
TRBV29-1	.	.	TRBJ2-1	CSVRDTAQGFF	TGCAGCGTCCGGGACACTGCACAGGGGTTCTTC
TRBV6-1	few	.	TRBJ2-2	CASTSPGTGELFF	TGTGCCAGCACCTCACCCGGAACCGGGGAGCTGTTTTTT
TRBV7-2	few	TRBD2	TRBJ2-1	CASSLESGRVNEQFF	TGTGCCAGCAGCTTAGAGAGCGGGAGAGTCAATGAGCAGTTCTTC
TRBV20-1	few	.	TRBJ2-7	CSARQGSSYEQYF	TGCAGTGCTAGACAGGGGAGCTCCTACGAGCAGTACTTC
TRBV14	many	.	TRBJ1-1	CASSQGGRAVPFF	TGTGCCAGCAGCCAAGGGGGCAGGGCGGTTCCTTTCTTT
TRBV10-3	many	TRBD1	TRBJ1-2	CAISDPGQGRRGYTF	TGTGCCATCAGTGACCCTGGACAGGGGCGGCGAGGCTACACCTTC
TRBV12-3/TRBV12-4	.	.	TRBJ1-3	CASSTFYSSGNTIYF	TGTGCCAGCAGTACCTTCTACAGCTCTGGAAACACCATATATTTT
TRBV6-5	.	.	TRBJ2-3	CASSYRVLARGTTDTQYF	TGTGCCAGCAGTTATCGCGTTCTAGCGAGGGGGACCACAGATACGCAGTATTTT
TRBV29-1	.	.	TRBJ1-1	CSVMGFATEAFF	TGCAGCGTTATGGGTTTTGCCACTGAAGCTTTCTTT
TRBV10-3	.	TRBD1	TRBJ2-5	CAAGQDIRETQYF	TGTGCCGCGGGACAGGATATACGAGAGACCCAGTACTTC
TRBV20-1	.	TRBD2	TRBJ2-5	CSARVLAGETQYF	TGCAGTGCTAGAGTCCTAGCGGGGGAAACCCAGTACTTC
TRBV25-1	few	.	TRBJ2-1	CASRVAVFRDEQFF	TGTGCCAGCAGGGTGGCGGTTTTTCGGGATGAGCAGTTCTTC
TRBV5-6	few	TRBD1	TRBJ2-1	CASSAGTGVSYNEQFF	TGTGCCAGCAGCGCCGGGACAGGAGTCTCCTACAATGAGCAGTTCTTC
TRBV4-3	many	.	TRBJ1-1	CASSQDARKAEAFF	TGCGCCAGCAGCCAGGACGCTAGGAAGGCTGAAGCTTTCTTT
TRBV6-1	few	.	TRBJ1-1	CASSPGEGDEAFF	TGTGCCAGCAGCCCTGGGGAGGGCGATGAAGCTTTCTTT
TRBV5-6	few	TRBD1	TRBJ1-5	CASSFPWDRADQPQHF	TGTGCCAGCAGCTTCCCATGGGACAGGGCGGATCAGCCCCAGCATTTT
TRBV6-1	many	.	TRBJ1-2	CASSSTVGYTF	TGTGCCAGCAGTAGTACGGTTGGCTACACCTTC
TRBV6-2/TRBV6-3	few	TRBD1	TRBJ2-7	CASNDRVRDEQYF	TGTGCCAGCAACGACAGGGTTAGGGACGAGCAGTACTTC
TRBV6-5	.	.	TRBJ1-1	CASSYSGAGNTEAFF	TGTGCCAGCAGTTACTCCGGGGCAGGGAACACTGAAGCTTTCTTT
TRBV18	.	.	TRBJ2-4	CASSPTANRDIQYF	TGTGCCAGCTCACCTACCGCCAATCGGGACATTCAGTACTTC
TRBV29-1	.	TRBD2	TRBJ2-6	CSVGGLAGVGGANVLTF	TGCAGCGTGGGGGGACTAGCGGGAGTCGGTGGGGCCAACGTCCTGACTTTC
TRBV7-9	.	.	TRBJ2-3	CASSLKRSTDTQYF	TGTGCCAGCAGCTTGAAGCGGAGCACAGATACGCAGTATTTT
TRBV20-1	.	TRBD1	TRBJ1-5	CSARDPKTGGANQPQHF	TGCAGTGCTAGAGATCCAAAGACAGGGGGCGCGAATCAGCCCCAGCATTTT
TRBV27	few	.	TRBJ2-5	CANDTLLGRGRDQETQYF	TGTGCCAACGACACCTTACTGGGCAGGGGAAGGGATCAAGAGACCCAGTACTTC
TRBV18	.	.	TRBJ2-2	CASSPLGAGTGELFF	TGTGCCAGCTCACCACTGGGCGCCGGCACCGGGGAGCTGTTTTTT
TRBV5-6	.	.	TRBJ2-3	CASSLEFTQYF	TGTGCCAGCAGCTTGGAGTTTACGCAGTATTTT